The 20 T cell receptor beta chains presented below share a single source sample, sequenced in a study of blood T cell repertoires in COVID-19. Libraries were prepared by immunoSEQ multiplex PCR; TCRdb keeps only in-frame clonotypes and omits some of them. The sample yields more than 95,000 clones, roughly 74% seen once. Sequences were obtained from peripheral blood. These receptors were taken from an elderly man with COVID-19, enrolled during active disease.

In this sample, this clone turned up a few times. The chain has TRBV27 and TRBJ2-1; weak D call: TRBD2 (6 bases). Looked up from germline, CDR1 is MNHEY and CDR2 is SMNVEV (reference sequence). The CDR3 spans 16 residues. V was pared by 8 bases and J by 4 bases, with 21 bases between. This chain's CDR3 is CASGAPGTSPYNEQFF. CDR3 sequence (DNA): TGTGCCAGCGGGGCACCGGGAACTAGCCCATACAATGAGCAGTTCTTC.

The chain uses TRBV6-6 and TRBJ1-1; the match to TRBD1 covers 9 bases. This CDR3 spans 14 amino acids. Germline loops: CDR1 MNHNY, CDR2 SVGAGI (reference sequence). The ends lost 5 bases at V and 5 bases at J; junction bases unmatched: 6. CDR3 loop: CASSPTGGGTEAFF. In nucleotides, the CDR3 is TGTGCCAGCAGTCCAACAGGGGGCGGGACTGAAGCTTTCTTT.

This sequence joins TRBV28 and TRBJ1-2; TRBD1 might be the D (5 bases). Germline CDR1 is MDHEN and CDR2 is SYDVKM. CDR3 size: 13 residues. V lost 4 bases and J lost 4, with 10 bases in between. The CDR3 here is CASSSVGGYGYTF. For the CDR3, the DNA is TGTGCCAGCAGTTCCGTCGGGGGCTATGGCTACACCTTC.

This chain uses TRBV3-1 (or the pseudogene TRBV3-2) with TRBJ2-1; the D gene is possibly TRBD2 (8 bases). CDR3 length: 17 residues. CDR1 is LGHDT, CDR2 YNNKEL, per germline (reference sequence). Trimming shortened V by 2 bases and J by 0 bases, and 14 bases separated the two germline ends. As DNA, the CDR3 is TGTGCCAGCAGCCAAACACAGGGGACTAGCTCCTACAATGAGCAGTTCTTC. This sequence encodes CASSQTQGTSSYNEQFF.

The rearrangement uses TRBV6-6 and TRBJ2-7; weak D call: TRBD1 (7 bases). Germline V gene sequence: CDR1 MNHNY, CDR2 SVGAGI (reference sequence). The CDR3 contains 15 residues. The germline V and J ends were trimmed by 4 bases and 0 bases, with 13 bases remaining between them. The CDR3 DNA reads TGTGCCAGCAGTTCCAGGGGGAGGAGCTCCTACGAGCAGTACTTC. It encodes CASSSRGRSSYEQYF.

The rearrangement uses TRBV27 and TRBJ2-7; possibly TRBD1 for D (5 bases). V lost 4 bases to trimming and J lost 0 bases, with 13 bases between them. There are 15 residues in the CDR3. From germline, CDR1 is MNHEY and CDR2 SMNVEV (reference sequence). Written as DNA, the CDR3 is TGTGCCAGCAGTTCGACAGATATGAGCTCCTACGAGCAGTACTTC. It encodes CASSSTDMSSYEQYF.

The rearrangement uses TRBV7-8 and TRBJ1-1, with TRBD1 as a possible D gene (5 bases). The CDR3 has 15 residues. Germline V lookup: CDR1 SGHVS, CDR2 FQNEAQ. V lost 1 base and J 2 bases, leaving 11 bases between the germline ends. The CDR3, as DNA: TGTGCCAGCAGCTTAGTAGGGCAGGGAAACACTGAAGCTTTCTTT. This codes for CASSLVGQGNTEAFF. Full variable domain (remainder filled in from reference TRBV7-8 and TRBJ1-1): GAGVSQSPRYKVAKRGQDVALRCDPISGHVSLFWYQQALGQGPEFLTYFQNEAQLDKSGLPSDRFFAERPEGSVSTLKIQRTQQEDSAVYLCASSLVGQGNTEAFFGQGTRLTVV.

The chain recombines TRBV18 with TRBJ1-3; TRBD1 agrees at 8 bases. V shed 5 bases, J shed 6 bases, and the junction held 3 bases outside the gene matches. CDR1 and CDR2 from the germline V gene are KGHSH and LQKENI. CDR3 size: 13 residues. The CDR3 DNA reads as TGTGCCAGCTCAGAGGACAGGGCAAACACCATATATTTT. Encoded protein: CASSEDRANTIYF.

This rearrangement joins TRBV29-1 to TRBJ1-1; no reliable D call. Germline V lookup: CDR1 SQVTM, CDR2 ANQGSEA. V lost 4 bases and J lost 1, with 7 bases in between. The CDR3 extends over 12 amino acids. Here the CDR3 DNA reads TGCAGCGTTGTCTATGGGAACACTGAAGCTTTCTTT. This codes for CSVVYGNTEAFF.

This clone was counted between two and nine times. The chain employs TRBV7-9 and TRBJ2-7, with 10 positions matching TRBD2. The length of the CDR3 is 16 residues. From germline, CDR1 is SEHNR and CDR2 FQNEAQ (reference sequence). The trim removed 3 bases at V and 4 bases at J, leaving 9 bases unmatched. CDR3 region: CASSFSASGSLYEQYF. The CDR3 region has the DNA TGTGCCAGCAGCTTTTCAGCTAGCGGGAGTCTTTACGAGCAGTACTTC.

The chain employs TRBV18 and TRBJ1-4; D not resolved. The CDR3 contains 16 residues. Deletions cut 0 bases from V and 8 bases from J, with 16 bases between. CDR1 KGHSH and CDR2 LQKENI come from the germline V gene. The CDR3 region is CASSPPNTGREEKLFF. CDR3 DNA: TGTGCCAGCTCACCACCGAATACCGGTCGGGAGGAAAAACTGTTTTTT.

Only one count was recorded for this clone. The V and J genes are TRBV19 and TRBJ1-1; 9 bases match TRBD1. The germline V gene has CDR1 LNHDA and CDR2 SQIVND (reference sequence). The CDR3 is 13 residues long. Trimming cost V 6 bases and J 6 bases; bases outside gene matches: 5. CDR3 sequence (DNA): TGTGCCAGTAGGGGACAGGGTGGCCCTGAAGCTTTCTTT. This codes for CASRGQGGPEAFF.

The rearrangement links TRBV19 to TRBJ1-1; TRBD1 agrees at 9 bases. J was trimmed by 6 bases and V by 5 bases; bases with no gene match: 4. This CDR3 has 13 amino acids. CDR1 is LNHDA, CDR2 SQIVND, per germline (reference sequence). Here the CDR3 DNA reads TGTGCCAGTAGTGTACAGGGGGCCCCTGAAGCTTTCTTT. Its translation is CASSVQGAPEAFF.

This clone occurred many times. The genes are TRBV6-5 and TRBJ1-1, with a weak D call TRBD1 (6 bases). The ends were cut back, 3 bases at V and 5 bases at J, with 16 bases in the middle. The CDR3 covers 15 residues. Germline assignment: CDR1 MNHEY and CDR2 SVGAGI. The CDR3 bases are TGTGCCAGCAGTTATTCGGGGACATTGGGGACTGAAGCTTTCTTT. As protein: CASSYSGTLGTEAFF.

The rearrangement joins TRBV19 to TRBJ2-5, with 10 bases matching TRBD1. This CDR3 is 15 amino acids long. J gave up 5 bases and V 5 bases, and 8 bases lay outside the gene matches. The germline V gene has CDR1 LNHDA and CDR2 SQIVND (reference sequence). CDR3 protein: CASSGRTGGWETQYF. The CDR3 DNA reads TGTGCCAGTAGTGGGAGGACAGGGGGTTGGGAGACCCAGTACTTC.

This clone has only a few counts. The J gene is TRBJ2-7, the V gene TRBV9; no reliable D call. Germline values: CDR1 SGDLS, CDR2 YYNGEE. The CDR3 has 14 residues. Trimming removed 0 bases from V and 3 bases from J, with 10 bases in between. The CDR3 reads CASSVGPPNYEQYF. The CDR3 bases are TGTGCCAGCAGCGTAGGGCCGCCCAACTACGAGCAGTACTTC.

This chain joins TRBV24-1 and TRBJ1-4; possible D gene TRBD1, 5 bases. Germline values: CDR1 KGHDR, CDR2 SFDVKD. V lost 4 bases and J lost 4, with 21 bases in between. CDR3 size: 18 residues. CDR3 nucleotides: TGTGCCACCAGTGACTCCCCGGGACTCCCAGGTTATAATGAAAAACTGTTTTTT. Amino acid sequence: CATSDSPGLPGYNEKLFF.

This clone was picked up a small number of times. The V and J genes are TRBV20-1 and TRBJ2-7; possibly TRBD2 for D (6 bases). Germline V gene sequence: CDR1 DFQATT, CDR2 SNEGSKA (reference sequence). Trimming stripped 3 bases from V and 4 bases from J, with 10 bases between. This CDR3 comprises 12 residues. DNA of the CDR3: TGCAGTGCTAGTACTAGCAGTTACGAGCAGTACTTC. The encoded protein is CSASTSSYEQYF.

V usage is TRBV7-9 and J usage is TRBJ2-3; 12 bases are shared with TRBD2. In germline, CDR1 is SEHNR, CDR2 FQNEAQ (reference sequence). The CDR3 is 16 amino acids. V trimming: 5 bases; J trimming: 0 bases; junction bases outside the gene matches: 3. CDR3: CASSGGTSGSTDTQYF. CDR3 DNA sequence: TGTGCCAGCAGCGGTGGGACTAGCGGGAGCACAGATACGCAGTATTTT. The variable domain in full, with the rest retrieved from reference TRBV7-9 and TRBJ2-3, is DTGVSQNPRHKITKRGQNVTFRCDPISEHNRLYWYRQTLGQGPEFLTYFQNEAQLEKSRLLSDRFSAERPKGSFSTLEIQRTEQGDSAMYLCASSGGTSGSTDTQYFGPGTRLTVL.

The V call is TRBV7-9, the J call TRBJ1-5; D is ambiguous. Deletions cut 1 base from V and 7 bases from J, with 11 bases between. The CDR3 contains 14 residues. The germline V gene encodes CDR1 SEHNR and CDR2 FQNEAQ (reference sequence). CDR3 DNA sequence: TGTGCCAGCAGCTTAGGAACGGCGCGGCAGCCCCAGCATTTT. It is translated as CASSLGTARQPQHF.